This entry lists 3 T cell receptor beta chains sequenced from one sample in a study of blood T cell repertoires in COVID-19. Sequenced by immunoSEQ multiplex PCR; TCRdb stores in-frame clones only, minus some. The sample includes 470,000 or so clones, about 85% of them seen just once. Sequencing was performed on PBMCs or T cells enriched from blood (not recorded which). The receptors shown here come from a woman aged 18-35 years with acute COVID-19.

This sequence joins TRBV9 and TRBJ2-3; D uncertain. Germline lookup yields CDR1 SGDLS and CDR2 YYNGEE. The length of the CDR3 is 15 residues. V was pared by 0 bases and J by 9 bases, with 17 bases between. This chain's CDR3 is CASSVAPNEVGTQYF. The CDR3 DNA is TGTGCCAGCAGCGTAGCCCCAAATGAGGTAGGAACGCAGTATTTT.

The rearrangement uses TRBV5-6 and TRBJ2-2; 12 nucleotides agree with TRBD2. CDR1 SGHDT and CDR2 YYEEEE come from the germline V gene. The length of the CDR3 is 17 residues. Trimming removed 1 base from V and 2 bases from J; junction bases left unmatched: 3. CDR3 in amino acids: CASSLLAGGPNTGELFF. The CDR3 coding sequence is TGTGCCAGCAGCTTGCTAGCGGGAGGGCCCAACACCGGGGAGCTGTTTTTT.

This sequence joins TRBV2 and TRBJ2-7; 14 nucleotides align to TRBD2. The CDR3 consists of 14 residues. The germline CDR1 and CDR2 sequences are SNHLY and FYNNEI. Losses at the gene ends were 7 bases for V and 2 bases for J; bases not matched to a gene: 1. CDR3 bases: TGTGCCAGCAAGGGACTAGCGGGAGCCTACGAGCAGTACTTC. Translated, it gives CASKGLAGAYEQYF.